This TCR beta chain was retrieved from a study of OX40 agonist ivuxolimab in advanced cancers. Study information: The patients received agonistic anti-OX40 (CD134) antibody ivuxolimab. Study outcomes and limitations: The expanded peripheral T cells' antigen specificity was not determined. Dosing at 0.1 to 3.0 mg/kg was accompanied by clonal expansion of CD4+ and CD8+ blood T cells by week 6.

Per the germline V gene, CDR1 is MNHEY and CDR2 is SVGAGI. The CDR3 totals 14 residues. The V end lost 0 bases, the J end lost 7 bases, and 9 bases lay between the germline ends. On this clone itself: Its target is not known.

Libraries were prepared by immunoSEQ multiplex PCR; TCRdb keeps only in-frame clonotypes and omits some of them. The sample includes over 25,000 clones, approximately 80% seen only once; the top ten take 32%. This TCR derives from an adult with an advanced solid tumor such as melanoma, head and neck, liver or kidney cancer. Specimen: CD4+ or CD8+ T cells sorted from blood, collected in a trial of the OX40 agonist ivuxolimab. This chain uses TRBV6-5 with TRBJ1-4, with a weak D call TRBD1 (5 bases). The CDR3 DNA follows: TGTGCCAGCAGTTACTCAGGGGTCGGTGAAAAACTGTTTTTT. Protein sequence: CASSYSGVGEKLFF.